The T cell receptor beta chain described here comes from a study of shared clonotypes between healthy human individuals. Study details: Donor composition was a couple of women and three men, aged 18 to 49.

The V gene lost 1 base and the J gene lost 10 bases, with 7 bases spanning the gap. This CDR3 has 12 residues. Germline assignment: CDR1 MGHRA and CDR2 YSYEKL. Produced via immunoSEQ multiplex PCR; TCRdb's table is partial and in-frame only. This table has 780,000 or so clones, over 60% appearing once. This clone was found a few times. This clonotype was sampled from a woman younger than 45 in good health. This chain uses TRBV4-1 with TRBJ1-4; D is uncertain. The sequenced sample was memory CD4+ T cells sorted from blood. Subset defined: CD45RA-negative fraction. This CDR3 is CASSQGEAKLFF. CDR3 in DNA: TGCGCCAGCAGCCAAGGAGAAGCAAAACTGTTTTTT.